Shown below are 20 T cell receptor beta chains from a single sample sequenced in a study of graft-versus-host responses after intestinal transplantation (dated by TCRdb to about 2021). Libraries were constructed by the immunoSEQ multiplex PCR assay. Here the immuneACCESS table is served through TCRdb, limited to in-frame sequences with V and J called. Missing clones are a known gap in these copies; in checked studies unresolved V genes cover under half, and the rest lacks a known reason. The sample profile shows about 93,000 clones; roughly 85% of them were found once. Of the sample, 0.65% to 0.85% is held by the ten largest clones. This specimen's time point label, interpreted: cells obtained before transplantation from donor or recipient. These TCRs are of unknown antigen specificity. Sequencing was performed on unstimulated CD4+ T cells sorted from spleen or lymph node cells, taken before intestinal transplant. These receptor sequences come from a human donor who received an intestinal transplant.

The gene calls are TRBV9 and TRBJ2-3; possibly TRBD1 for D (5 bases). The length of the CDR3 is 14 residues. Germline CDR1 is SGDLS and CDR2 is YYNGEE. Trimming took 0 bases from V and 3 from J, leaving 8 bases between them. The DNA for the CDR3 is TGTGCCAGCAGCGTAGCTACAGGTACAGATACGCAGTATTTT. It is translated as CASSVATGTDTQYF.

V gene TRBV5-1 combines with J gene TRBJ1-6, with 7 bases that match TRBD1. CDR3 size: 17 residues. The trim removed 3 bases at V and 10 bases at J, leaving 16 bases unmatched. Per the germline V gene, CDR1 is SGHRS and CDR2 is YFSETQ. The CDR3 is CASSSFDIQGNDSPLHF. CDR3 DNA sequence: TGCGCCAGCAGCTCCTTCGATATACAGGGGAACGACTCACCCCTCCACTTT.

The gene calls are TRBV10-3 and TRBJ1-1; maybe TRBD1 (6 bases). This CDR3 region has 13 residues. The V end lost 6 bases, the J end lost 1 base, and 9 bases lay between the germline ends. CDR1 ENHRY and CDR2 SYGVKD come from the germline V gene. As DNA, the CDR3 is TGTGCCATCAGCCGGACAGAGAACACTGAAGCTTTCTTT. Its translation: CAISRTENTEAFF.

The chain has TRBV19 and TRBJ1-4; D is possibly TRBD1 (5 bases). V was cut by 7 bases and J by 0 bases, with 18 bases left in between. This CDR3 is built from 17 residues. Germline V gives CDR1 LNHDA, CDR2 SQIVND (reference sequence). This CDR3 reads CASTPRGFQATNEKLFF. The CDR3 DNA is TGTGCCAGTACTCCTAGGGGATTTCAAGCAACTAATGAAAAACTGTTTTTT.

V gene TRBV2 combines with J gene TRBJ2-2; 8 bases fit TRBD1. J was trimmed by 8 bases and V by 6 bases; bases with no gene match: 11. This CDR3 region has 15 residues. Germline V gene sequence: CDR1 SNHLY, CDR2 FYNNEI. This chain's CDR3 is CASSPGGARTGELFF. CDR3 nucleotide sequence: TGTGCCAGCAGCCCAGGGGGCGCCCGGACAGGGGAGCTGTTTTTT.

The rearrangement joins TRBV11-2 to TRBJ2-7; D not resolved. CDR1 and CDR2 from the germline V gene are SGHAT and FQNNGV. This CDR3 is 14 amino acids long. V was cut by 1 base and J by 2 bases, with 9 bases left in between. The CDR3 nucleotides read TGTGCCAGCAGCTTAGGGGCAGAACCCTACGAGCAGTACTTC. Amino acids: CASSLGAEPYEQYF.

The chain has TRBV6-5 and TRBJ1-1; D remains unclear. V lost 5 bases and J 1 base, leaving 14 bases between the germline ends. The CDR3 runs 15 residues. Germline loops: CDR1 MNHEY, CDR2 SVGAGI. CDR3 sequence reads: CASSARRAGNTEAFF. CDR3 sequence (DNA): TGTGCCAGCAGTGCTCGGCGCGCGGGGAACACTGAAGCTTTCTTT.

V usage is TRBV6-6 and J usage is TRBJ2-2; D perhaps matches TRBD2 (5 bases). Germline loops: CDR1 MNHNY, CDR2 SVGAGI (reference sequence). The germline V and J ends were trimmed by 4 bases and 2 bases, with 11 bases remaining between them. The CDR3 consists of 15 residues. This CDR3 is CASSSWESNTGELFF. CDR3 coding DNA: TGTGCCAGCAGTTCCTGGGAGAGTAACACCGGGGAGCTGTTTTTT.

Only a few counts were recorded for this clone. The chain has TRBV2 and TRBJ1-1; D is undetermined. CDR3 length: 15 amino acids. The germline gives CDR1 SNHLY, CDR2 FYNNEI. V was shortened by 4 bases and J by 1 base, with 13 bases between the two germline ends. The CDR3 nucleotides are TGTGCCAGCAGTGTTTACGGGGAGGGGAACACTGAAGCTTTCTTT. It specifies CASSVYGEGNTEAFF.

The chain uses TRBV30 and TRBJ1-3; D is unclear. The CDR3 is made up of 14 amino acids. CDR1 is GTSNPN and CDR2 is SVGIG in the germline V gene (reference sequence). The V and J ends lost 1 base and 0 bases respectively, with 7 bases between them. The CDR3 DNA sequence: TGTGCCTGGAGTGCAGGTATCTCTGGAAACACCATATATTTT. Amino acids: CAWSAGISGNTIYF.

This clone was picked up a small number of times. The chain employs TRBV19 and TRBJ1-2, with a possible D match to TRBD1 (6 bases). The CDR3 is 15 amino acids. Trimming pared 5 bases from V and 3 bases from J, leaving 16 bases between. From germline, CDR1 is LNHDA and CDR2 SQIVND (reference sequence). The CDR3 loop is CASSESGTLDYGYTF. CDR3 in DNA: TGTGCCAGTAGTGAGTCGGGGACACTGGACTATGGCTACACCTTC.

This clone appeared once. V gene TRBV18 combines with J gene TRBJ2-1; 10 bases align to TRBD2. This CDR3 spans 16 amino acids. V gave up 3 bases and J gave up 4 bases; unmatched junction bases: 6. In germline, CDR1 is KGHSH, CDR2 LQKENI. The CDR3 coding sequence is TGTGCCAGCTCACCTCTAGAGCGGGGGGGATACAATGAGCAGTTCTTC. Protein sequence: CASSPLERGGYNEQFF.

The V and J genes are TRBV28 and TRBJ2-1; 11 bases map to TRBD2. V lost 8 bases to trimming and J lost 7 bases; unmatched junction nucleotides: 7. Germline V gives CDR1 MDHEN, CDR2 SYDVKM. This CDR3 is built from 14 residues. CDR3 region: CASGGASGRNEQFF. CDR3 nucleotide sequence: TGTGCCAGCGGAGGGGCTAGCGGGAGGAATGAGCAGTTCTTC.

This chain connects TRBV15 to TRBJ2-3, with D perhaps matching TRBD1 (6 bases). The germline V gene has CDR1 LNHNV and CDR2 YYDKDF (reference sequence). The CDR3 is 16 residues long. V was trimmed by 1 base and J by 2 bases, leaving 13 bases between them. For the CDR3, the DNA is TGTGCCACCAGCAGAGGTACAGGGATATTCACAGATACGCAGTATTTT. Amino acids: CATSRGTGIFTDTQYF.

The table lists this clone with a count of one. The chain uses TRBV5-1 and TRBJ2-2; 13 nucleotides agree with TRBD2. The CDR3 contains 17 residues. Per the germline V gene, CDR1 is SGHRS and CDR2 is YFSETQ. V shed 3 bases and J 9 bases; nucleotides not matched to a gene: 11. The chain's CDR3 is CASSSIPWTSGGRELFF. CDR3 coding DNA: TGCGCCAGCAGCTCCATTCCCTGGACTAGCGGGGGCCGGGAGCTGTTTTTT.

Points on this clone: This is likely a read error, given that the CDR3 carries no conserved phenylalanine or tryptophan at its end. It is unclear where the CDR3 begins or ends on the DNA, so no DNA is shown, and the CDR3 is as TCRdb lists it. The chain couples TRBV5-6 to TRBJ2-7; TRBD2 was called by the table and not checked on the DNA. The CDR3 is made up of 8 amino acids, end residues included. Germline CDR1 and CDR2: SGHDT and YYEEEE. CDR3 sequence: CASSLKKL.

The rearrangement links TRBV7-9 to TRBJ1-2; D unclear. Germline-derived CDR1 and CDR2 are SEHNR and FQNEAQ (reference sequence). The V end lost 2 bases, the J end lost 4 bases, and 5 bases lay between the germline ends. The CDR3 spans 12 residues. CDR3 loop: CASSLPGYGYTF. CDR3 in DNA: TGTGCCAGCAGCTTACCCGGCTATGGCTACACCTTC.

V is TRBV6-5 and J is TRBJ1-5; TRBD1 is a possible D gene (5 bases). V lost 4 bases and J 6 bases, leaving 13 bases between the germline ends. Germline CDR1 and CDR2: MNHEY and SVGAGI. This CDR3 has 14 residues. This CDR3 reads CASSFVREGQPQHF. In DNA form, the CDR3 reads TGTGCCAGCAGTTTCGTCAGGGAAGGTCAGCCCCAGCATTTT.

As DNA, the CDR3 is TGTGCCAGCAGTTTTGTGGGGGCCAGGAGTGAAAAACTGTTTTTT. Translation gives CASSFVGARSEKLFF. This chain links TRBV28 with TRBJ1-4; perhaps TRBD1 as D (6 bases). V shed 3 bases and J shed 7 bases, with 15 bases lying between them. The CDR3 totals 15 residues. Germline V lookup: CDR1 MDHEN, CDR2 SYDVKM.

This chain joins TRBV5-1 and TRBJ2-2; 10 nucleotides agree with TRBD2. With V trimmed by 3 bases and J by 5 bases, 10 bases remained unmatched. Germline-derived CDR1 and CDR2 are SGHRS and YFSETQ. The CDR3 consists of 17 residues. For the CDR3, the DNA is TGCGCCAGCAGCTCCTTATCTAGCGGGAGTTGGACCGGGGAGCTGTTTTTT. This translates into CASSSLSSGSWTGELFF. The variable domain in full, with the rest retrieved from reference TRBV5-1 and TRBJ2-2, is KAGVTQTPRYLIKTRGQQVTLSCSPISGHRSVSWYQQTPGQGLQFLFEYFSETQRNKGNFPGRFSGRQFSNSRSEMNVSTLELGDSALYLCASSSLSSGSWTGELFFGEGSRLTVL.